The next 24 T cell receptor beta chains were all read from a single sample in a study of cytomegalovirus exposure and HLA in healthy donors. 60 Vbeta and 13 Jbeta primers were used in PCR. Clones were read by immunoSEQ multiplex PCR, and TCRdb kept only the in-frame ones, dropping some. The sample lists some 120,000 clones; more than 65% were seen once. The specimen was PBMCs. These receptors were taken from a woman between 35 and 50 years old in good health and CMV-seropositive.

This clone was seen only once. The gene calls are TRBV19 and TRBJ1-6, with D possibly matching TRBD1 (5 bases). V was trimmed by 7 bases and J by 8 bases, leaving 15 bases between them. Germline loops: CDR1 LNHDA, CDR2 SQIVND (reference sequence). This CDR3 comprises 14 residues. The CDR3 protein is CASTVGRGDSPLHF. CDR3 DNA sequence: TGTGCCAGTACGGTGGGCCGGGGGGATTCACCCCTCCACTTT.

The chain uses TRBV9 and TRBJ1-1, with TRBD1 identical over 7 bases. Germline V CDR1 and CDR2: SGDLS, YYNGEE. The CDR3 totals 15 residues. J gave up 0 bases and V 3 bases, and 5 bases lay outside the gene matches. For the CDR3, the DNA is TGTGCCAGCAGCGCCCGACAGGGCATGAACACTGAAGCTTTCTTT. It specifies CASSARQGMNTEAFF.

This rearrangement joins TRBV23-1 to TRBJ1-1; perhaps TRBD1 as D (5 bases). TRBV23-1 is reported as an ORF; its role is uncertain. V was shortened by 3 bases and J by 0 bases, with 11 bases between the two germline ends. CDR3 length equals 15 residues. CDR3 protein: CASSQPGGMNTEAFF. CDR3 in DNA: TGCGCCAGCAGTCAGCCTGGGGGGATGAACACTGAAGCTTTCTTT.

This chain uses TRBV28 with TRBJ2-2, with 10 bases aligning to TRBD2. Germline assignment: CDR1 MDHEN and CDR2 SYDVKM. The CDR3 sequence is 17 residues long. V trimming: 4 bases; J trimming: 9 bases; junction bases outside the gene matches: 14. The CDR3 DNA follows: TGTGCCAGCAGTTCTCATATCCTAGCGGGAGCTTTCCGGGAGCTGTTTTTT. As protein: CASSSHILAGAFRELFF.

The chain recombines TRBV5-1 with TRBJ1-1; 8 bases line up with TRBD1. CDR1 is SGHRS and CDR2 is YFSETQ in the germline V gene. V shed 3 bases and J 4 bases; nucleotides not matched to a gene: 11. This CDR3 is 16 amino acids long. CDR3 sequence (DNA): TGCGCCAGCAGCTCCGATCCCCAGGGGGCATCCACTGAAGCTTTCTTT. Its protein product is CASSSDPQGASTEAFF.

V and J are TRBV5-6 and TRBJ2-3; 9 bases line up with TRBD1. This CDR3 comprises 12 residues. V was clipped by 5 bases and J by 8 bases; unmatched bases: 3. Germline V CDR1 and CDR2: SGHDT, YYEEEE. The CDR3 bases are TGTGCCAGCAGACAGGGGGCGGGTACGCAGTATTTT. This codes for CASRQGAGTQYF. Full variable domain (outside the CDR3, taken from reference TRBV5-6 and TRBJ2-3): DAGVTQSPTHLIKTRGQQVTLRCSPKSGHDTVSWYQQALGQGPQFIFQYYEEEERQRGNFPDRFSGHQFPNYSSELNVNALLLGDSALYLCASRQGAGTQYFGPGTRLTVL.

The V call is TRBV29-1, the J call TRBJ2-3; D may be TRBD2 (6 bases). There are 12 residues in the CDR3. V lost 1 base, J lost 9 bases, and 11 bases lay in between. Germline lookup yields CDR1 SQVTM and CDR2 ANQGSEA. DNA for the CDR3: TGCAGCGTTGAAGTCGGGAGTCGGACGCAGTATTTT. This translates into CSVEVGSRTQYF.

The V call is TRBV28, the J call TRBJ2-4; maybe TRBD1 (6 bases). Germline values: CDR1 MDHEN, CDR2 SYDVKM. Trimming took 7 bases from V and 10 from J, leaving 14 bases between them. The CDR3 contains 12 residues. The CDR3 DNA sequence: TGTGCCAGCACCTCATGGCAGGGGATTCAGTACTTC. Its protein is CASTSWQGIQYF.

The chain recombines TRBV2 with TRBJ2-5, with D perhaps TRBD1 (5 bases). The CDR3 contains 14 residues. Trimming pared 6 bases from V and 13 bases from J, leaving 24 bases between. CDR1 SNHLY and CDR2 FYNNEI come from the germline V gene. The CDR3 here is CASRGPLGNENPYF. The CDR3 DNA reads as TGTGCCAGCAGGGGGCCCTTGGGGAACGAAAACCCGTACTTC.

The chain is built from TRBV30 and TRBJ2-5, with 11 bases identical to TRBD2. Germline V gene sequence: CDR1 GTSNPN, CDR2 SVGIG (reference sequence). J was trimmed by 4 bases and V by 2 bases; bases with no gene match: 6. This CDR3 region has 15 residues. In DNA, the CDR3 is TGTGCCTGGAGTCCCGGGACTAGCGGACGAGAGACCCAGTACTTC. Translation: CAWSPGTSGRETQYF.

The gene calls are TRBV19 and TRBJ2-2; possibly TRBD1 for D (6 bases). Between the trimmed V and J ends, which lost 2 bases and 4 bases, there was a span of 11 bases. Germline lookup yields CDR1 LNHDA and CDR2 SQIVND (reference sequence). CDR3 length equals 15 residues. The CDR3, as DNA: TGTGCCAGTAGTATACAGGGGTCGGGCACCGGGGAGCTGTTTTTT. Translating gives CASSIQGSGTGELFF.

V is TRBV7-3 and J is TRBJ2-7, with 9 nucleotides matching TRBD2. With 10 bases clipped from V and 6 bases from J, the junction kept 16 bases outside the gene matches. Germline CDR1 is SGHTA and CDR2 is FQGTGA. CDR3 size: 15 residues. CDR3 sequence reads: CATGLGREGPGEQYF. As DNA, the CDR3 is TGTGCCACCGGTCTCGGGCGGGAGGGCCCCGGCGAGCAGTACTTC.

The CDR3 region is CASSQGAIAGVMFF. The CDR3 DNA reads TGTGCCAGCAGCCAGGGGGCCATAGCGGGAGTAATGTTCTTC. The chain recombines TRBV4-2 with TRBJ2-1; 9 bases line up with TRBD2. Germline V gene lookup returns CDR1 LGHNA and CDR2 YNFKEQ. With 3 bases clipped from V and 15 bases from J, the junction kept 12 bases outside the gene matches. This CDR3 has 14 amino acids.

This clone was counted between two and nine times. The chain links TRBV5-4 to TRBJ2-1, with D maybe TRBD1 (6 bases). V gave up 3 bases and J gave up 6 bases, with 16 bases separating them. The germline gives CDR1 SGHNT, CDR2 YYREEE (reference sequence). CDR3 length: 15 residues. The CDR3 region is CASSSRLDSLNEQFF. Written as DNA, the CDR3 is TGTGCCAGCAGCTCCCGCCTGGACAGCCTCAATGAGCAGTTCTTC.

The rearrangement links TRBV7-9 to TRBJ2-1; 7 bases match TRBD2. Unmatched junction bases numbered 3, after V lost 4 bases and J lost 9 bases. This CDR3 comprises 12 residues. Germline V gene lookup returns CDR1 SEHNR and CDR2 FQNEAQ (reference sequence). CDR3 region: CASSSSGGEQFF. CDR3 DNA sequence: TGTGCCAGCAGCTCTAGCGGCGGTGAGCAGTTCTTC.

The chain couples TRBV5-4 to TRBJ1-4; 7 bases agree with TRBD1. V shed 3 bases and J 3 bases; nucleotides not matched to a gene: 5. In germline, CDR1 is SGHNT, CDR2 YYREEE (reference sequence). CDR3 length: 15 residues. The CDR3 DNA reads TGTGCCAGCAGCTGGGCGACAGGGCCTAATGAAAAACTGTTTTTT. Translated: CASSWATGPNEKLFF.

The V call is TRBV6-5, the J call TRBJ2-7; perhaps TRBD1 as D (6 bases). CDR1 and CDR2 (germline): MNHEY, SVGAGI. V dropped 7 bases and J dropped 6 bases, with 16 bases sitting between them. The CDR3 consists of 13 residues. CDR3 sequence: CASTKLRTAEQYF. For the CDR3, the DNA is TGTGCCAGCACTAAACTGAGGACAGCCGAGCAGTACTTC.

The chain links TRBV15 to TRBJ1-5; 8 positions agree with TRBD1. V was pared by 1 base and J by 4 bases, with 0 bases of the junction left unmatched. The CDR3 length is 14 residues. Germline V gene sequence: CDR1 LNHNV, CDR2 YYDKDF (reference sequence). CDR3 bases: TGTGCCACCAGCAGAGGACAGGGGAATCAGCCCCAGCATTTT. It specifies CATSRGQGNQPQHF.

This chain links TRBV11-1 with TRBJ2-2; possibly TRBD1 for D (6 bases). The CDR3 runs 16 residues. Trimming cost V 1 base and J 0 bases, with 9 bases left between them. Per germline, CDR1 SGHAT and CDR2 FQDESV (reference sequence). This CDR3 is CASSLGRQANTGELFF. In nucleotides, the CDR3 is TGTGCCAGCAGCTTAGGGAGACAGGCGAACACCGGGGAGCTGTTTTTT.

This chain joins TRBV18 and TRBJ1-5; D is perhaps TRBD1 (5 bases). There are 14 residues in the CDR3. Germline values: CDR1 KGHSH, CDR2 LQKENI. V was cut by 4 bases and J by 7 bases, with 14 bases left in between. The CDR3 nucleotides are TGTGCCAGCTCACTCGCCAGGGCGGAACAGCCCCAGCATTTT. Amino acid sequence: CASSLARAEQPQHF. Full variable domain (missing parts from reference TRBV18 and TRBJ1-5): NAGVMQNPRHLVRRRGQEARLRCSPMKGHSHVYWYRQLPEEGLKFMVYLQKENIIDESGMPKERFSAEFPKEGPSILRIQQVVRGDSAAYFCASSLARAEQPQHFGDGTRLSIL.

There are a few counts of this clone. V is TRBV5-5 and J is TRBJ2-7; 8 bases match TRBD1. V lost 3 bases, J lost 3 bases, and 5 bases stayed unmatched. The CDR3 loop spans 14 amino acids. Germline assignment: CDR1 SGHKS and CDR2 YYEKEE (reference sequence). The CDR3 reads CASSSAGTGYEQYF. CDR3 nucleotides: TGTGCCAGCAGCTCGGCCGGGACAGGCTACGAGCAGTACTTC. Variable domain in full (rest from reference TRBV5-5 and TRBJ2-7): DAGVTQSPTHLIKTRGQQVTLRCSPISGHKSVSWYQQVLGQGPQFIFQYYEKEERGRGNFPDRFSARQFPNYSSELNVNALLLGDSALYLCASSSAGTGYEQYFGPGTRLTVT.

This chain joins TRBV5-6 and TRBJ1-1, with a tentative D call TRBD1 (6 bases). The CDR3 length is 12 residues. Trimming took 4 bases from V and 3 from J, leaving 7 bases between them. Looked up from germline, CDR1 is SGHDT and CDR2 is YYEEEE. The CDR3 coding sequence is TGTGCCAGCAGCCGGACAGACACTGAAGCTTTCTTT. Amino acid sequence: CASSRTDTEAFF.

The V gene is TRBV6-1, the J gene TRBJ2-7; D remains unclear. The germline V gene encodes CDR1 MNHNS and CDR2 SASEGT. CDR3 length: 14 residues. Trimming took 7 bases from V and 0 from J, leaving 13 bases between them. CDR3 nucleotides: TGTGCCAGCATCGAGAGAGGCGTCTCCTACGAGCAGTACTTC. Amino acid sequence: CASIERGVSYEQYF.

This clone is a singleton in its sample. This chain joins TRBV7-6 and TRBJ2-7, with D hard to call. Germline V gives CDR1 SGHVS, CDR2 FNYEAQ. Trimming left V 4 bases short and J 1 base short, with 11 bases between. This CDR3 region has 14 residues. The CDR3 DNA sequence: TGTGCCAGCAGCTCTCACCACAGTTCCTACGAGCAGTACTTC. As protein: CASSSHHSSYEQYF.